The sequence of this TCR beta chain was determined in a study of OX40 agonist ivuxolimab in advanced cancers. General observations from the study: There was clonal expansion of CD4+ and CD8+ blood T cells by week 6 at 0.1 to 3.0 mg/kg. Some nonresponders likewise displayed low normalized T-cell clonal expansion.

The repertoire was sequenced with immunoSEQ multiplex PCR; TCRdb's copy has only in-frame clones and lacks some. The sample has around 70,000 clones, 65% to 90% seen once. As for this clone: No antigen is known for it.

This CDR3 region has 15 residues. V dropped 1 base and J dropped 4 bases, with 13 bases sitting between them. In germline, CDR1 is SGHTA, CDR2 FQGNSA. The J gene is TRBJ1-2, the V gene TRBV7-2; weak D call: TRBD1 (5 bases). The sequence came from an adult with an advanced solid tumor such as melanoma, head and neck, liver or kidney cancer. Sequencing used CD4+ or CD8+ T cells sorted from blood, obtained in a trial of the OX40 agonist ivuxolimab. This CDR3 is CASSLDSQGPYGYTF. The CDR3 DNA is TGTGCCAGCAGCTTAGACAGCCAGGGACCCTATGGCTACACCTTC.